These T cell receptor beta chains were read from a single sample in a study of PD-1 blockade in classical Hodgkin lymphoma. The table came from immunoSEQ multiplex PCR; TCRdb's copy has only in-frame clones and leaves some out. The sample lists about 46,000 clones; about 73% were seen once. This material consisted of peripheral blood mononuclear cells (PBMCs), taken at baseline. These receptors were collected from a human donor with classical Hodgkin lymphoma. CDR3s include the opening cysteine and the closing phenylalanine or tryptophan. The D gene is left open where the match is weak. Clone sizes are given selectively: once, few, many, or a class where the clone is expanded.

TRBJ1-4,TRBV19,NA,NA,TGTGCCAGTAGTCCCCGCTGGGGGACTAATGAAAAACTGTTTTTT,CASSPRWGTNEKLFF
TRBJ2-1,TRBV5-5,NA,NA,TGTGCCAGCAGCTCGGTGGGCGGTTACTCCTACAATGAGCAGTTCTTC,CASSSVGGYSYNEQFF
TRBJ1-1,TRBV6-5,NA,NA,TGTGCCAGCAGCCCGCTAGATGAAGCTTTCTTT,CASSPLDEAFF
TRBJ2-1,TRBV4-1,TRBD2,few,TGCGCCAGCAGCCGCCCGACTAGCGGGAAGCACAATGAGCAGTTCTTC,CASSRPTSGKHNEQFF
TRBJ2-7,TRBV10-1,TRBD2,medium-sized,TGCGCCAGCAGCCCGGGACTAGCGGGAGACGAGCAGTACTTC,CASSPGLAGDEQYF
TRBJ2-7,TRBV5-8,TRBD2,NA,TGTGCCAGCAGCTTGGAGGCTAGCGGGAACTACGAGCAGTACTTC,CASSLEASGNYEQYF
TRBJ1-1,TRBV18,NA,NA,TGTGCCAGCTCACCAGGGGACACAGCAGCTTTCTTT,CASSPGDTAAFF
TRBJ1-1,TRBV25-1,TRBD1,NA,TGTGCCAGCAGTGAATCTGGCAGGGGGTCTGTGGACACTGAAGCTTTCTTT,CASSESGRGSVDTEAFF
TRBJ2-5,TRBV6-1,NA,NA,TGTGCCAGCAGCCGGAGTGGGGAGACCCAGTACTTC,CASSRSGETQYF
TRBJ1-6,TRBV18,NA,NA,TGTGCCAGCTCACCGACAGGTCAGGAATCACCCCTCCACTTT,CASSPTGQESPLHF
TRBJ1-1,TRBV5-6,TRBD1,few,TGTGCCAGCAGCTCCAGGGGGGTACGCACTGAAGCTTTCTTT,CASSSRGVRTEAFF
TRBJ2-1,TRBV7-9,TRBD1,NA,TGTGCCAGCAGCTTAGGGGGACAGGGGTGGAATGAGCAGTTCTTC,CASSLGGQGWNEQFF
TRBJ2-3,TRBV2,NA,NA,TGTGCCAGCAGTGACCCTAGCACAGATACGCAGTATTTT,CASSDPSTDTQYF
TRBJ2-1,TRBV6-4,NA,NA,TGTGCCAGCAGTGCCACACTAGCATCCTACAATGAGCAGTTCTTC,CASSATLASYNEQFF
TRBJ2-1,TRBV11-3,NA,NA,TGTGCCAGCAGCCCACTTGCGAGCTCCTACAATGAGCAGTTCTTC,CASSPLASSYNEQFF
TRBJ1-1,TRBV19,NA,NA,TGTGCCAGTAGTATTTGGGAGAGGAACACTGAAGCTTTCTTT,CASSIWERNTEAFF
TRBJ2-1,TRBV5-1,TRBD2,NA,TGCGCCAGCAGCCTGTCCACTAGCGGGAGCGGCAATGAGCAGTTCTTC,CASSLSTSGSGNEQFF
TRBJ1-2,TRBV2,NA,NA,TGTGCCAGCAGTGAAGCCCAGTACTATGGCTACACCTTC,CASSEAQYYGYTF
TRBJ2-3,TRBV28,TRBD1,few,TGTGCCAGCAGCCCGACGACAGGGCGATACACAGATACGCAGTATTTT,CASSPTTGRYTDTQYF
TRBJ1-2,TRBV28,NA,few,TGTGCCAGCAGTTTCCAAGGGGTCCCTGGCTACACCTTC,CASSFQGVPGYTF
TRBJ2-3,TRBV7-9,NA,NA,TGTGCCAGCAGCTTAGTGGTTGCCATGGAGGTTACAGATACGCAGTATTTT,CASSLVVAMEVTDTQYF
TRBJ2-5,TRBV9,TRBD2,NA,TGTGCCAGCAGCGTTCTAGCGGGGGGGAGAGAGACCCAGTACTTC,CASSVLAGGRETQYF
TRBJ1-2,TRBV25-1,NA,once,TGTGCCAGCAGTGAAATAGGGCGGCATGGCTACACCTTC,CASSEIGRHGYTF
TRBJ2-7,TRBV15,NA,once,TGTGCCACCAGCAGAGATGCCTATCTAGACTCCTACGAGCAGTACTTC,CATSRDAYLDSYEQYF
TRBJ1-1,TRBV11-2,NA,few,TGTGCCAGCAGCTTTACGGCGGGGAGGACTGAAGCTTTCTTT,CASSFTAGRTEAFF
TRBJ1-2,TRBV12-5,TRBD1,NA,TGTGCTAGTGGTACGACGGGACAGTCCCTTAGCTATGGCTACACCTTC,CASGTTGQSLSYGYTF
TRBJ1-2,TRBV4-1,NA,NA,TGCGCCAGCAGCCCGCTCGAGAACGCTAACTATGGCTACACCTTC,CASSPLENANYGYTF
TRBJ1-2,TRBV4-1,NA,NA,TGCGCCAGCAGCCAACCACCGGGACCCTCTAACTATGGCTACACCTTC,CASSQPPGPSNYGYTF
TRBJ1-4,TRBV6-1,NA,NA,TGTGCCTCGTCGGCAGGGGAGGTTCCTAATGAAAAACTGTTTTTT,CASSAGEVPNEKLFF
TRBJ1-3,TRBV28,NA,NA,TGTGCCAGCAGTGCGAGCGACCTCTCTGGAAACACCATATATTTT,CASSASDLSGNTIYF
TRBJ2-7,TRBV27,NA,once,TGTGCCAGCAGTCCCACATGGGTCTCGGGGGAGCAGTACTTC,CASSPTWVSGEQYF
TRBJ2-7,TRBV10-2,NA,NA,TGCGCCAGCAGTGAACGACAGGTTATCTCATACGAGCAGTACTTC,CASSERQVISYEQYF
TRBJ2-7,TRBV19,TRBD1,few,TGTGCCAGCGGACAGGGATTTTCCTACGAGCAGTACTTC,CASGQGFSYEQYF
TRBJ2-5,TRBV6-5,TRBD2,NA,TGTGCCAGCAGCAAGGGACTAGCGGGGGGGGCCCAGTACTTC,CASSKGLAGGAQYF
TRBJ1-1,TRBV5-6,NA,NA,TGTGCCAGCAGCTCCCAGGACCTTACTGAAGCTTTCTTT,CASSSQDLTEAFF
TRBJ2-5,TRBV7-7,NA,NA,TGTGCCAGCAGCTTATTCACGGGGGCGCCTGAGGAGACCCAGTACTTC,CASSLFTGAPEETQYF
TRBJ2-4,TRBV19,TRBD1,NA,TGTGCCAGTAGTACCGACAGGGTAGCCAAAAACATTCAGTACTTC,CASSTDRVAKNIQYF
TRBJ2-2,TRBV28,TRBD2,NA,TGTGCCAGCAGACAACCCCGGGGGGGAGGAGGGACCGGGGAGCTGTTTTTT,CASRQPRGGGGTGELFF
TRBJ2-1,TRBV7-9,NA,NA,TGTGCCAGCAGCTTAGAGGCTTCCAATGAGCAGTTCTTC,CASSLEASNEQFF
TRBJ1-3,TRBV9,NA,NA,TGTGCCAGCAGCGTAGGGGGCAGGGCGGTCGGAAACACCATATATTTT,CASSVGGRAVGNTIYF
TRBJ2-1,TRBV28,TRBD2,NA,TGTGCCAGCAGTTTAACGGGGGGGCAGAACAATGAGCAGTTCTTC,CASSLTGGQNNEQFF
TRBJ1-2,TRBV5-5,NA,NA,TGTGCCAGCAGCTTGGAAGGAGAGACCCCCATGGGGGGCTACACCTTC,CASSLEGETPMGGYTF
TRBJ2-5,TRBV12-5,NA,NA,TGTGCTAGTGGTCGTACCGGGACGCCACAAGAGACCCAGTACTTC,CASGRTGTPQETQYF
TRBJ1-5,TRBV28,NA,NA,TGTGCCAGCACCCCTAATCAGGGGAATCAGCCCCAGCATTTT,CASTPNQGNQPQHF
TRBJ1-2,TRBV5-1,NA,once,TGCGCCAGCAGCTTGCAACCCCCGACTCCGGAGTACACCTTC,CASSLQPPTPEYTF
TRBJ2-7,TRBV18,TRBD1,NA,TGTGCCAGCTCACCCCCATCCAGGGGGTCTTACGAGCAGTACTTC,CASSPPSRGSYEQYF
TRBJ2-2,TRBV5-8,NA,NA,TGTGCCAGCAGCTTAGGGGGAAATACCGGGGAGCTGTTTTTT,CASSLGGNTGELFF
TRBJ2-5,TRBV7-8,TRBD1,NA,TGTGCCAGCAGCTTCCGGGACAGGGCCCTTCGAGTCGAGACCCAGTACTTC,CASSFRDRALRVETQYF
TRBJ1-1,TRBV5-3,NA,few,TGTGCCAGAAGCTTAGGGGCGAAAGGGAACACTGAAGCTTTCTTT,CARSLGAKGNTEAFF
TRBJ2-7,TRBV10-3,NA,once,TGTGCCATCAGTGAGTCGAAAGGGTCCAAGGGTGACGAGCAGTACTTC,CAISESKGSKGDEQYF